Sequencing of this T cell receptor (beta chain) was carried out in a study of early T cells in non-severe SARS-CoV-2 infection. Notes on the study in general: Using VDJdb, the matching emphasized anti-spike CD8 responses while missing private and CD4 specificities.

In its sample, this clonotype was seen many times. What it binds is not known. TCRdb analysed the 5' RACE reads with MiXCR anew, one entry per CDR3 protein. The sample carries about 60,000 distinct CDR3 sequences, more than 8.5% recorded once. The sequencing sample was made of whole blood. The sequence was obtained from an adult who was a healthcare worker with PCR-confirmed SARS-CoV-2 infection or an uninfected control (not recorded which).

The DNA of the CDR3 is TGTGCCAGCAGCCCGGCGGGGGGGCATGGCTACACCTTC. Translating it yields CASSPAGGHGYTF. The V call is TRBV5-6, the J call TRBJ1-2; the D gene is possibly TRBD1 (6 bases). Germline lookup yields CDR1 SGHDT and CDR2 YYEEEE. The CDR3 totals 13 residues. The V and J ends lost 4 bases and 6 bases respectively, with 13 bases between them.